This T cell receptor (beta chain) was recorded in a study of human thymus T cells. The repertoire was sequenced with immunoSEQ multiplex PCR; TCRdb's copy has only in-frame clones and lacks some. The data hold roughly 130,000 clones, with about 94% observed a single time. This clone was detected once. Between the trimmed V and J ends, which lost 0 bases and 3 bases, there was a span of 17 bases. The CDR3 is 17 residues long. Germline V gene lookup returns CDR1 SGHTA and CDR2 FQGNSA. In corrective heart surgery, resections were taken, and these provided the thymus tissue. The sample taken for sequencing was thymus tissue. The chain couples TRBV7-2 to TRBJ2-5; D is unresolved. This receptor was taken from a boy in the first two years of life with a congenital heart defect but otherwise immunologically healthy. The CDR3 bases are TGTGCCAGCAGCTTAGCGGGTTGCGCTGAGCACGAAGAGACCCAGTACTTC. Its translation is CASSLAGCAEHEETQYF.